These 28 T cell receptor beta chains share one sample of origin, sequenced in a study of identical twins. TCRdb analysed the 5' RACE reads with MiXCR anew, one entry per CDR3 protein. Counted here are around 490,000 distinct CDR3 sequences, around 22% occurring once; the ten biggest clones make up roughly 0.5%. These data were also reused for a study on yellow fever vaccine responses in identical twins.

The sample was CD4+ T cells sorted from blood. Receptors were obtained from a woman under 30 in good health.

This clonotype was detected a few times. The V and J genes are TRBV14 and TRBJ2-2; possibly TRBD2 for D (6 bases). This CDR3 is 13 amino acids long. Per the germline V gene, CDR1 is SGHDN and CDR2 is FVKESK. The V and J ends lost 8 bases and 4 bases respectively, with 11 bases between them. CDR3 loop: CASARGITGELFF. The DNA for the CDR3 is TGTGCCAGCGCCCGGGGGATCACCGGGGAGCTGTTTTTT.

This clonotype was observed once. The chain couples TRBV3-1 to TRBJ2-1, with TRBD2 identical over 7 bases. The CDR3 totals 17 residues. Germline V gene data show CDR1 as LGHDT and CDR2 as YNNKEL (reference sequence). Unmatched junction bases numbered 12, after V lost 0 bases and J lost 7 bases. The CDR3 bases are TGTGCCAGCAGCCAAGACTACCCGGGCGGGGGTTTTAATGAGCAGTTCTTC. Its protein is CASSQDYPGGGFNEQFF.

This chain connects TRBV7-9 to TRBJ2-3; D remains unclear. The V end lost 5 bases, the J end lost 6 bases, and 18 bases lay between the germline ends. The CDR3 is 15 residues long. Germline V gene data show CDR1 as SEHNR and CDR2 as FQNEAQ (reference sequence). In DNA form, the CDR3 reads TGTGCCAGCAGCGCCATCGGACGAAAGGAGGATACGCAGTATTTT. It is translated as CASSAIGRKEDTQYF.

This sequence joins TRBV4-2 and TRBJ2-6; D is possibly TRBD1 (5 bases). Trimming shortened V by 4 bases and J by 3 bases, and 19 bases separated the two germline ends. The CDR3 is 18 residues long. The germline V gene encodes CDR1 LGHNA and CDR2 YNFKEQ. CDR3 loop: CASSLEQATLYGANVLTF. The CDR3 region has the DNA TGTGCCAGCAGCCTTGAACAGGCCACCCTTTATGGGGCCAACGTCCTGACTTTC.

The J gene is TRBJ2-2, the V gene TRBV6-1; D is perhaps TRBD2 (7 bases). The CDR3 is 16 amino acids. Germline CDR1 MNHNS, CDR2 SASEGT. Trimming removed 6 bases at V and 5 bases at J, with 19 bases between. DNA of the CDR3: TGTGCCAGCAGGATAAGGACTAGTCAGGGGACCGGGGAGCTGTTTTTT. This sequence encodes CASRIRTSQGTGELFF.

At least ten counts were recorded for this clonotype. This chain connects TRBV3-1 to TRBJ2-7; D gene ambiguous. The V end was cut by 1 base, the J end by 2 bases, with 9 bases between. The CDR3 extends over 14 amino acids. Germline assignment: CDR1 LGHDT and CDR2 YNNKEL (reference sequence). This CDR3 is CASSQGRPTYEQYF. In DNA form, the CDR3 reads TGTGCCAGCAGCCAAGGGCGACCTACCTACGAGCAGTACTTC.

Turning to this clonotype: The junction does not match germline at one end; this may be a read error. The CDR3 DNA is TGTGCCAGCACTTTACGGGCCGGACTAGCGGTAGGGAATGAGCAGTTCTTC. As protein: CASTLRAGLAVGNEQFF. The chain joins TRBV12-3 or TRBV12-4 to TRBJ2-1; 10 bases fit TRBD2. CDR3 size: 17 residues.

This clonotype was recorded a few times. J is TRBJ2-7 and V is TRBV6-1, with unresolved D. Germline-derived CDR1 and CDR2 are MNHNS and SASEGT. Trimming took 7 bases from V and 7 from J, leaving 14 bases between them. This CDR3 contains 12 residues. The CDR3 loop is CASTQPGYEQYV. In DNA, the CDR3 is TGTGCCAGCACCCAACCTGGGTATGAGCAGTACGTC.

The CDR3 spells CATSDLRNTQYF. The CDR3 DNA sequence: TGTGCCACCAGTGATTTAAGGAATACGCAGTATTTT. The chain is built from TRBV24-1 and TRBJ2-3; no firm D call. Trimming left V 1 base short and J 7 bases short, with 5 bases between. The CDR3 is made up of 12 amino acids. The germline V gene has CDR1 KGHDR and CDR2 SFDVKD.

CDR3 bases: TGTGCCAGCAGTGAATTAAGGCGGGCCGGAGGGAATGAGCAGTTCTTC. It translates to CASSELRRAGGNEQFF. The rearrangement joins TRBV2 to TRBJ2-1; D possibly corresponds to TRBD2 (6 bases). With 2 bases removed from V and 7 bases from J, the gap between germline ends came to 18 bases. CDR3 length: 16 residues. Germline CDR1 SNHLY, CDR2 FYNNEI.

This clonotype was observed a handful of times. The chain joins TRBV6-1 to TRBJ2-2; 8 bases align to TRBD1. This CDR3 is 14 amino acids long. V lost 8 bases, J lost 1 base, and 3 bases stayed unmatched. Germline V gene lookup returns CDR1 MNHNS and CDR2 SASEGT. The CDR3 loop reads CASPGTGNTGELFF. The CDR3 DNA follows: TGTGCCAGCCCCGGGACAGGGAACACCGGGGAGCTGTTTTTT.

This clonotype was seen only a few times. V is TRBV27 and J is TRBJ2-2; 10 nucleotides match TRBD2. The germline gives CDR1 MNHEY, CDR2 SMNVEV (reference sequence). V shed 4 bases and J 2 bases; nucleotides not matched to a gene: 7. The CDR3 is 17 amino acids. The chain's CDR3 is CASSSLAGKTNTGELFF. The CDR3 region has the DNA TGTGCCAGCAGTTCACTAGCGGGAAAGACTAACACCGGGGAGCTGTTTTTT.

The chain combines TRBV24-1 with TRBJ2-1, with 8 nucleotides matching TRBD2. Germline-derived CDR1 and CDR2 are KGHDR and SFDVKD. The V segment lost 3 bases and the J segment 4 bases; nucleotides outside the gene matches: 10. The CDR3 loop spans 17 amino acids. This CDR3 is CATSDTAGLAGYNEQFF. Here the CDR3 DNA reads TGTGCCACCAGTGATACAGCGGGTCTAGCGGGTTACAATGAGCAGTTCTTC.

In this sample, this clonotype turned up a few times. This chain uses TRBV7-8 with TRBJ1-4; no clear D. The CDR3 loop spans 15 amino acids. In germline, CDR1 is SGHVS, CDR2 FQNEAQ. The V and J ends lost 7 bases and 7 bases respectively, with 19 bases between them. The CDR3 DNA sequence: TGTGCCAGCACCAAGGAGTGGGGAATCTCTGAAAAACTGTTTTTT. Its protein product is CASTKEWGISEKLFF.

This chain's CDR3 is CSVLGTVEAFF. CDR3 nucleotide sequence: TGCAGCGTGCTAGGGACAGTTGAAGCTTTCTTT. This chain uses TRBV29-1 with TRBJ1-1; TRBD1 agrees at 7 bases. The junction had 5 bases not matched to a gene; V was cut back by 6 bases and J by 7 bases. The CDR3 has 11 residues. Germline CDR1 reads SQVTM; CDR2 reads ANQGSEA.

This clonotype showed up just a few times. The chain couples TRBV12-3 or TRBV12-4 to TRBJ2-4, with D uncertain. Trimming shortened V by 7 bases and J by 4 bases, and 8 bases separated the two germline ends. The CDR3 contains 12 residues. Here the CDR3 reads CASTLQKNIQYF. CDR3 nucleotide sequence: TGTGCCAGCACCCTACAAAAAAACATTCAGTACTTC.

This clonotype came up a few times. The chain recombines TRBV6-5 with TRBJ2-1; TRBD2 aligns across 10 bases. After removal of 2 bases from V and 0 bases from J, the junction contained 4 bases not matched to a gene. The CDR3 is 17 residues long. Germline V CDR1 and CDR2: MNHEY, SVGAGI. CDR3 amino acids: CASSYRAGGSSYNEQFF. The CDR3 DNA is TGTGCCAGCAGTTACCGAGCGGGAGGGAGCTCCTACAATGAGCAGTTCTTC.

The chain combines TRBV6-1 with TRBJ2-5; 9 bases align to TRBD2. Germline-derived CDR1 and CDR2 are MNHNS and SASEGT. The length of the CDR3 is 17 residues. The V gene end was trimmed by 7 bases and the J gene end by 4 bases; junction bases not matched to a gene: 16. CDR3 coding DNA: TGTGCCAGCAACCACCTCGCCCGGCGGGGGGGCCGAGAGACCCAGTACTTC. This codes for CASNHLARRGGRETQYF.

This clonotype has at least ten counts. This chain joins TRBV24-1 and TRBJ2-1, with 10 positions matching TRBD2. Unmatched junction bases numbered 6, after V lost 5 bases and J lost 9 bases. Per the germline V gene, CDR1 is KGHDR and CDR2 is SFDVKD. The CDR3 covers 14 residues. The chain's CDR3 is CATSAASGRVEQFF. The CDR3, as DNA: TGTGCCACCAGTGCGGCTAGCGGGAGAGTTGAGCAGTTCTTC.

The chain joins TRBV11-1 to TRBJ2-7; 7 nucleotides match TRBD2. Germline CDR1 reads SGHAT; CDR2 reads FQDESV (reference sequence). The CDR3 covers 15 residues. V dropped 2 bases and J dropped 5; count of bases not matched to a gene: 9. CDR3 in amino acids: CASSLRWEGLDEQYF. DNA of the CDR3: TGTGCCAGCAGCTTAAGGTGGGAGGGCCTCGACGAGCAGTACTTC.

The rearrangement links TRBV10-3 to TRBJ2-7, with 7 bases that match TRBD2. The CDR3 has 16 residues. Per the germline V gene, CDR1 is ENHRY and CDR2 is SYGVKD. V lost 5 bases to trimming and J lost 0 bases; unmatched junction nucleotides: 10. CDR3 nucleotides: TGTGCCATCAGTACTCAACTAGCGACCTCCTCCTACGAGCAGTACGTC. Protein sequence: CAISTQLATSSYEQYV.

This chain connects TRBV18 to TRBJ2-1; 8 bases agree with TRBD2. CDR3 size: 16 residues. J gave up 2 bases and V 5 bases, and 8 bases lay outside the gene matches. Germline lookup yields CDR1 KGHSH and CDR2 LQKENI. The CDR3 loop is CASSTRGREAYNEQFF. The CDR3 DNA reads TGTGCCAGCTCAACGCGGGGGCGGGAGGCCTACAATGAGCAGTTCTTC.

The chain recombines TRBV12-3 or TRBV12-4 with TRBJ1-1; D possibly corresponds to TRBD1 (6 bases). The CDR3 totals 14 residues. Between the trimmed V and J ends, which lost 4 bases and 12 bases, there was a span of 21 bases. CDR3 loop: CASSSLGGDATTFF. The CDR3 nucleotides are TGTGCCAGCAGTTCGCTCGGGGGCGACGCTACTACTTTCTTT.

This clonotype was seen a handful of times. V is TRBV12-3 or TRBV12-4 and J is TRBJ2-1; 7 positions match TRBD2. The V segment lost 10 bases and the J segment 8 bases; nucleotides outside the gene matches: 14. CDR3 size: 14 residues. DNA of the CDR3: TGTGCCACCGCCCCTCCCGGGGGGAAGTATGAGCAGTTCTTC. Translated: CATAPPGGKYEQFF.

This clonotype came up a few times. The chain has TRBV20-1 and TRBJ2-5, with unresolved D. V gave up 6 bases and J gave up 4 bases, with 12 bases separating them. Germline-derived CDR1 and CDR2 are DFQATT and SNEGSKA (reference sequence). CDR3 length equals 12 residues. In DNA, the CDR3 is TGCAGTGCCCCCGGCCTGGGAGAGACCCAGTACTTC. It translates to CSAPGLGETQYF.

The chain carries TRBV5-1 and TRBJ1-5; D call uncertain. The CDR3 runs to 13 residues. With 4 bases removed from V and 4 bases from J, the gap between germline ends came to 9 bases. The germline V gene encodes CDR1 SGHRS and CDR2 YFSETQ. The CDR3 loop reads CASSEGANQPQHF. CDR3 sequence (DNA): TGCGCCAGCAGCGAAGGAGCTAATCAGCCCCAGCATTTT.

This chain links TRBV24-1 with TRBJ2-1; D unclear. The V gene lost 1 base and the J gene lost 0 bases, with 6 bases spanning the gap. Per the germline V gene, CDR1 is KGHDR and CDR2 is SFDVKD. The CDR3 has 15 amino acids. The CDR3 nucleotides read TGTGCCACCAGTGATTTACCTAGCTCCTACAATGAGCAGTTCTTC. Translation: CATSDLPSSYNEQFF.

Only a few counts were recorded for this clonotype. This rearrangement joins TRBV5-1 to TRBJ2-7; 7 bases are a match to TRBD1. With V trimmed by 1 base and J by 1 base, 11 bases remained unmatched. Germline V lookup: CDR1 SGHRS, CDR2 YFSETQ. The CDR3 runs 17 residues. The CDR3 DNA reads TGCGCCAGCAGCTTGAATGGAAGGGGGCCTAGATCCTACGAGCAGTACTTC. This codes for CASSLNGRGPRSYEQYF.